One T cell receptor beta chain is described in this entry. The data stem from a study of shared clonotypes between healthy human individuals. Positive CCR7 selection of CD45RO-negative cells yielded the naive CD8 cells, and terminally differentiated effector memory CD45RA+ cells were excluded. Only in-frame clones appear in the TCRdb table, and some are missing; sequencing was by immunoSEQ multiplex PCR. Altogether 550,000 to 750,000 clones are present, nearly 97% being singletons, with the ten largest covering roughly 0.1%. V was pared by 3 bases and J by 2 bases, with 4 bases of the junction left unmatched. Germline CDR1 is SNHLY and CDR2 is FYNNEI. The CDR3 spans 14 residues.

The sample consisted of naive CD8+ T cells sorted from blood. The receptor was isolated from a woman aged 25 to 45 in good health. This chain joins TRBV2 and TRBJ2-7, with 7 bases fitting TRBD2. The CDR3 here is CASSDLSGTYEQYF. CDR3 coding DNA: TGTGCCAGCAGTGATCTGAGCGGGACCTACGAGCAGTACTTC.